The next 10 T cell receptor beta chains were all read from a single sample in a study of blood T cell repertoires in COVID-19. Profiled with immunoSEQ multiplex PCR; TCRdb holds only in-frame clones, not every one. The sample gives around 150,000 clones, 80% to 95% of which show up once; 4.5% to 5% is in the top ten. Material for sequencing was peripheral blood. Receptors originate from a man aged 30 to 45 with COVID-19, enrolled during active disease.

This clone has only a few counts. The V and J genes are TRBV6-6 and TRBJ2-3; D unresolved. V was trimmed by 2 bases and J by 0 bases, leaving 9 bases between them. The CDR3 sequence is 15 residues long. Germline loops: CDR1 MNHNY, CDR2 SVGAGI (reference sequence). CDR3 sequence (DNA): TGTGCCAGCAGTTACGGGCTCCTTAGCACAGATACGCAGTATTTT. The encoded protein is CASSYGLLSTDTQYF.

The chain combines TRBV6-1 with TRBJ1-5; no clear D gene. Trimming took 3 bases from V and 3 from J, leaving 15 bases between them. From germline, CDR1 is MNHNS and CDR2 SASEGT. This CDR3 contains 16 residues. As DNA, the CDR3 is TGTGCCAGCAGTGAGACGAGGGTCCGGTACAATCAGCCCCAGCATTTT. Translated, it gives CASSETRVRYNQPQHF.

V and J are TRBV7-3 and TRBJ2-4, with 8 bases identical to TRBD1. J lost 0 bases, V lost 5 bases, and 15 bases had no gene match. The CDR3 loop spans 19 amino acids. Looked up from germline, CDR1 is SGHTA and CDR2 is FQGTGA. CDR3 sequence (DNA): TGTGCCAGCAGCCCAGGGACAGGTGGGGGGATACTAGCCAAAAACATTCAGTACTTC. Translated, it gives CASSPGTGGGILAKNIQYF. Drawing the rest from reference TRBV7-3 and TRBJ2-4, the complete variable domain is GAGVSQTPSNKVTEKGKYVELRCDPISGHTALYWYRQSLGQGPEFLIYFQGTGAADDSGLPNDRFFAVRPEGSVSTLKIQRTERGDSAVYLCASSPGTGGGILAKNIQYFGAGTRLSVL.

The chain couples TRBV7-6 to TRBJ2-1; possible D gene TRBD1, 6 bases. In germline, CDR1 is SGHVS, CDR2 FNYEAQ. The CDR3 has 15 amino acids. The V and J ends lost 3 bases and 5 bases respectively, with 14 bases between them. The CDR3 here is CASSFLPRGDNEQFF. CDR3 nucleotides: TGTGCCAGCAGCTTCCTGCCCAGGGGAGACAATGAGCAGTTCTTC. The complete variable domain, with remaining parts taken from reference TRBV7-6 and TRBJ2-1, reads GAGVSQSPRYKVTKRGQDVALRCDPISGHVSLYWYRQALGQGPEFLTYFNYEAQQDKSGLPNDRFSAERPEGSISTLTIQRTEQRDSAMYRCASSFLPRGDNEQFFGPGTRLTVL.

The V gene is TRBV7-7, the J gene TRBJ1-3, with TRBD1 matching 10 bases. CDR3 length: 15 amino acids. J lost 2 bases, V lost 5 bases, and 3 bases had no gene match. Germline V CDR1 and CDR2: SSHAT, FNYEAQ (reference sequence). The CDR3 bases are TGTGCCAGCAGCGCCGGGACAGGGGCTGGAAACACCATATATTTT. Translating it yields CASSAGTGAGNTIYF.

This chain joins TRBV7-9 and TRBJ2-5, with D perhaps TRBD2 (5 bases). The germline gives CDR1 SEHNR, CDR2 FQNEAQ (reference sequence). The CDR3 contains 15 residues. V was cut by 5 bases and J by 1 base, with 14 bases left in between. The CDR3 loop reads CASSPTDGGQETQYF. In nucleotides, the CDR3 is TGTGCCAGCAGCCCTACTGACGGAGGCCAAGAGACCCAGTACTTC.

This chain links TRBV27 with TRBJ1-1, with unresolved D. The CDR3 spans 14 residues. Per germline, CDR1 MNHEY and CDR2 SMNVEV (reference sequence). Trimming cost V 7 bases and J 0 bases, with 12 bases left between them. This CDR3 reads CASTPGWLNTEAFF. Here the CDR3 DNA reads TGTGCCAGCACCCCGGGGTGGTTGAACACTGAAGCTTTCTTT.

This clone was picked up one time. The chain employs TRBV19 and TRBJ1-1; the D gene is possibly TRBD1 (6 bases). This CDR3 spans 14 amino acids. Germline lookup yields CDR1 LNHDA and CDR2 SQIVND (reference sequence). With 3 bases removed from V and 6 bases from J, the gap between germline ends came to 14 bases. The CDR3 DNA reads TGTGCCAGTAGTATTCAACAGGGATCCCCTGAAGCTTTCTTT. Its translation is CASSIQQGSPEAFF.

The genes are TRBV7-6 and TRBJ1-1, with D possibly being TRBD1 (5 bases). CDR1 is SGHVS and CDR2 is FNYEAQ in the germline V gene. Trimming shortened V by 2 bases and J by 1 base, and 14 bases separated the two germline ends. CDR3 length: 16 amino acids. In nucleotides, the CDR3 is TGTGCCAGCAGCTTACTTAGGGGTGTTGGGAACACTGAAGCTTTCTTT. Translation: CASSLLRGVGNTEAFF.

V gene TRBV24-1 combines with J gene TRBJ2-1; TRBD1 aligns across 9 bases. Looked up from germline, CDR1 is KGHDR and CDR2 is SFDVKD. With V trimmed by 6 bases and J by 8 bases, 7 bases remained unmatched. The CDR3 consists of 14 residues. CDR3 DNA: TGTGCCACCAGTCCCGGGACAGGGCTCCATGAGCAGTTCTTC. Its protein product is CATSPGTGLHEQFF.